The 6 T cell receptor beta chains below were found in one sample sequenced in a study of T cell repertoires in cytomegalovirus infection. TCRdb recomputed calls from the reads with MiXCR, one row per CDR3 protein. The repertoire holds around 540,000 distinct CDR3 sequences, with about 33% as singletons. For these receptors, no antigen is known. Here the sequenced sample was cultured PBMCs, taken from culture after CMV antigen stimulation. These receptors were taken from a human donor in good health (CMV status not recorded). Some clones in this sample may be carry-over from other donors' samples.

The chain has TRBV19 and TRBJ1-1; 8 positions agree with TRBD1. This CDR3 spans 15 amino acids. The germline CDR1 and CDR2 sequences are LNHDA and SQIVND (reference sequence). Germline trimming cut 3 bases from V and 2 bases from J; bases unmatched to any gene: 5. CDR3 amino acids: CASSMGTGANTEAFF. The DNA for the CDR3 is TGTGCCAGTAGTATGGGGACAGGAGCAAACACTGAAGCTTTCTTT.

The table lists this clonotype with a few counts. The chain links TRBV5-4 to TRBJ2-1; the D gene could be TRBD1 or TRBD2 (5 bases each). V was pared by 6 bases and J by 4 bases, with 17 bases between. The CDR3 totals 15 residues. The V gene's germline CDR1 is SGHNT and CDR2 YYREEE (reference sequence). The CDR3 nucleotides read TGTGCCAGCACCCAGCCGGGACCCCATTACAATGAGCAGTTCTTC. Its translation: CASTQPGPHYNEQFF.

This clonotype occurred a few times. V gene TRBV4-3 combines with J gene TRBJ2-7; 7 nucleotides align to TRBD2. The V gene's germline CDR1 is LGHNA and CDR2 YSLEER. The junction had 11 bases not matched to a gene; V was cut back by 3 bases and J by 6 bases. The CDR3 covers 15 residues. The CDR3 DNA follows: TGCGCCAGCAGCCAGGTCTGGGCCTGGGAGGGCGAGCAGTACGTC. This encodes CASSQVWAWEGEQYV.

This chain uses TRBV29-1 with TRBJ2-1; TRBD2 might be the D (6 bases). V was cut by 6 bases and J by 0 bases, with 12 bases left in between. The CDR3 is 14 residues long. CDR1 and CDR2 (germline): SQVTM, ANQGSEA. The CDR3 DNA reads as TGCAGCGTCGCAGCGGGTCGCTCCTACAATGAGCAGTTCTTC. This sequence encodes CSVAAGRSYNEQFF.

This CDR3 is CASSQESGRGGLSTQYF. Written as DNA, the CDR3 is TGCGCCAGCAGCCAAGAATCGGGGCGCGGGGGCTTGAGTACGCAGTATTTT. The chain combines TRBV4-3 with TRBJ2-3; tentative D call: TRBD2 (7 bases). Trimming shortened V by 0 bases and J by 8 bases, and 21 bases separated the two germline ends. CDR3 length: 17 residues. Germline CDR1 and CDR2: LGHNA and YSLEER.

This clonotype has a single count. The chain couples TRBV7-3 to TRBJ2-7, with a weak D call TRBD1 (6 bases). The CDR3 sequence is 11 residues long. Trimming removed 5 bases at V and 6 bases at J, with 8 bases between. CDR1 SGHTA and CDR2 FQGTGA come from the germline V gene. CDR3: CASSRTAEQYV. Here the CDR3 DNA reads TGTGCCAGCAGCCGGACAGCCGAGCAGTACGTC.